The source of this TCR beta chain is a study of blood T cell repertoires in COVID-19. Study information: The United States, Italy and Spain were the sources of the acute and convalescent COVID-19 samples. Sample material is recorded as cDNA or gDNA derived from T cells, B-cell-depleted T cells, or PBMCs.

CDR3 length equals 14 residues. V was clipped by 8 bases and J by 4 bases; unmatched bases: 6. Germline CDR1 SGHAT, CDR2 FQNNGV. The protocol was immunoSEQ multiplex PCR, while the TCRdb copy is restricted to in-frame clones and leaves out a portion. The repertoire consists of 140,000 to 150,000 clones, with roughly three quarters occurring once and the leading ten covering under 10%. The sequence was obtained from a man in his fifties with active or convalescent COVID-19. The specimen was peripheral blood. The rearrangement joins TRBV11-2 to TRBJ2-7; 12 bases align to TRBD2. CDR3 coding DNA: TGTGCCAGCTTGGGACTAGCGGGTGTGTACGAGCAGTACTTC. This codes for CASLGLAGVYEQYF.